This TCR beta chain comes out of a study of blood T cell repertoires in COVID-19. The V and J ends lost 1 base and 3 bases, in that order; junction bases with no gene match: 8. The CDR3 totals 17 residues. Germline V CDR1 and CDR2: MGHRA, YSYEKL. Clinical histories supplied by participants themselves formed the basis of cohort assignment. The table came from immunoSEQ multiplex PCR; TCRdb's copy has only in-frame clones and leaves some out. The sample has roughly 400,000 clones; 88% are singletons. The sample was PBMCs or T cells enriched from blood (not recorded which). The chain has TRBV4-1 and TRBJ1-2; 10 bases match TRBD1. The sequence came from a woman in her 40s with acute COVID-19. Here the CDR3 reads CASSQVRDRGLHYGYTF. The DNA of the CDR3 is TGCGCCAGCAGCCAAGTCCGGGACAGGGGTTTGCACTATGGCTACACCTTC.